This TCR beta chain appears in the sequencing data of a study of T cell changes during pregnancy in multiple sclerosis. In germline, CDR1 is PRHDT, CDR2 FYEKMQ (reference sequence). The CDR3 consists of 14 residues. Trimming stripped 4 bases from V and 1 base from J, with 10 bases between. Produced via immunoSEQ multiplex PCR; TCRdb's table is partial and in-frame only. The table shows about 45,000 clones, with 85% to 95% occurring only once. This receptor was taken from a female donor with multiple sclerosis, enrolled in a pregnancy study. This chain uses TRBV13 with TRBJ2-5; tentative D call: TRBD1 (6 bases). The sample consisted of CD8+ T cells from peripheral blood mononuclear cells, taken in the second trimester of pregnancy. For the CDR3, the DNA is TGTGCCAGCAGCTCGGACAGCCTCCAAGAGACCCAGTACTTC. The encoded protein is CASSSDSLQETQYF.